This note documents a single T cell receptor (beta chain) sequence. This entry comes from a study of blood T cell repertoires in COVID-19. The overall study: Acute and convalescent COVID-19 specimens originated in the United States, Italy and Spain. Sample material is recorded as cDNA or gDNA derived from T cells, B-cell-depleted T cells, or PBMCs.

Authors' data handling: By means of reference gene primer amplification, nucleated cell counts were estimated. Clones were sequenced by immunoSEQ multiplex PCR, and TCRdb holds only the in-frame ones, with some missing. V, J and clone size were drawn from that table, and D and trimming were deduced from the DNA. The sample holds about 68,000 clones; 65% to 85% are singletons and the top ten take around a tenth. Germline CDR1 is MNHEY and CDR2 is SMNVEV (reference sequence). The V end was cut by 6 bases, the J end by 4 bases, with 8 bases between. The CDR3 length is 12 residues. This clonotype was sampled from a woman in her fifties or sixties with acute or convalescent COVID-19. The sequenced material came from peripheral blood. J is TRBJ2-3 and V is TRBV27; D gene ambiguous. CDR3 protein: CASRNEADTQYF. The CDR3 nucleotides read TGTGCCAGCAGGAATGAGGCAGATACGCAGTATTTT.